This record covers a single TCR beta chain. As yet, its antigen is unknown. The germline V gene has CDR1 SGHRS and CDR2 YFSETQ. The length of the CDR3 is 20 residues. These data are taken from a study of monozygotic twins with inflammatory bowel disease. The team made cDNA by running eight separate reactions for each sample. TCRdb reprocessed the 5' RACE reads and keeps a single row for each CDR3 protein, giving no DNA. The sample has 150,000 to 200,000 distinct CDR3 sequences. Sampling involved one blood draw (around 2.5 ml) for every donor. Findings and limits, study-wide: A single strong clonotype or signal linked to IBD was not supported. With inverse Simpson as the measure, TCRbeta diversity was lower in IBD patients than in healthy co-twins.

This receptor was taken from a human donor with ulcerative colitis or Crohn's disease, or a healthy co-twin of an affected twin (not recorded which). The rearrangement joins TRBV5-1 to TRBJ2-7; the TCRdb call, TRBD2, lacks DNA for checking. The sequenced sample consisted of blood. This chain's CDR3 is CASSLDQFALQGESPYEQYF. The variable domain in full, with the rest retrieved from reference TRBV5-1 and TRBJ2-7, is KAGVTQTPRYLIKTRGQQVTLSCSPISGHRSVSWYQQTPGQGLQFLFEYFSETQRNKGNFPGRFSGRQFSNSRSEMNVSTLELGDSALYLCASSLDQFALQGESPYEQYFGPGTRLTVT.